This TCR beta chain was found in a study of blood T cells in healthy people across ages. Looking at the study overall: Using template switching, researchers captured about one barcoded beta molecule for each two T cells.

A J-beta primer mix and a sample-barcoded 5' primer were used in a second PCR of roughly 7 to 12 cycles. Each CDR3 protein is one row after TCRdb ran MiXCR on the 5' RACE reads. This sample carries some 790,000 distinct CDR3 sequences, around 28% of them seen once, and the ten largest clones take approximately 15%. Unmatched junction bases numbered 10, after V lost 3 bases and J lost 5 bases. CDR3 length equals 18 residues. CDR1 and CDR2 (germline): LGHDT, YNNKEL (reference sequence). In its sample, this clonotype was seen a few times. Its antigen is still unknown. At least 6 million PBMCs were isolated per sample. Whole-study findings and limits: Samples with more naive T cells showed higher observed beta diversity.

The source is an elderly woman in good health. The chain uses TRBV3-1 and TRBJ2-2, with 12 bases aligning to TRBD2. Input material: blood. The CDR3 DNA reads as TGTGCCAGCAGCCAGCCGCGGCTAGCGGGGGGGCCGACCGGGGAGCTGTTTTTT. Translation gives CASSQPRLAGGPTGELFF.